This T cell receptor beta chain is drawn from a study of breast tumors, draining lymph nodes, adjacent tissues. Breast cancer patients provided tissue from their axillary draining lymph nodes. The CDR3 extends over 15 amino acids. CDR1 and CDR2 from the germline V gene are SGHAT and FQNNGV. V lost 3 bases and J lost 2; bases outside the gene matches: 4. TCRdb re-analysed the multiplex PCR reads in MiXCR, keeping a single row per CDR3 protein. The data contain over 150,000 distinct CDR3 sequences, approximately 31% of them seen just once; the ten biggest clones take up roughly 4.3%. The TCR was taken from a female donor with breast cancer. Some clones in this sample may be carry-over from other donors' samples. This chain joins TRBV11-2 and TRBJ2-5; TRBD2 aligns across 9 bases. The specimen was axillary lymph node tissue. The CDR3 loop reads CASSFSTSGQETQYF. In DNA form, the CDR3 reads TGTGCCAGCAGCTTCTCGACTAGCGGACAAGAGACCCAGTACTTC. The full variable domain, its missing parts supplied by reference TRBV11-2 and TRBJ2-5, is EAGVAQSPRYKIIEKRQSVAFWCNPISGHATLYWYQQILGQGPKLLIQFQNNGVVDDSQLPKDRFSAERLKGVDSTLKIQPAKLEDSAVYLCASSFSTSGQETQYFGPGTRLLVL.